The 29 T cell receptor beta chains given below trace back to one sample, sequenced in a study of vaccination and CD4 T cells after COVID-19 (dated by TCRdb to the early 2020s). The method was PCR. Sequencing instrument: Illumina iSeq 100. DNA from cultured CD4+ T cells underwent TCR sequencing with the Oncomine TCR Beta short-read assay at the Johns Hopkins FTIC core. The public reads were quality trimmed at Q25 with fastp and then assembled into clones with MiXCR by TCRdb, keeping productive beta chains. Every entry covers one CDR3 protein and lists the most common genes and DNA from its rows. This sample is represented by about 4,200 distinct CDR3 sequences; 35% to 50% of them were singletons. Over 35% of the sample rests with the top ten. Which antigens these TCRs recognize remains unknown. The treatment or condition label for this specimen denotes: approximately 9-day PBMC culture with coronavirus spike peptide pools or control peptides (ViraFEST assay).

Sequencing was done on a sample of CD4+ T cells from blood, cultured in vitro. These receptors came from a human donor who had recovered from COVID-19.

This clonotype occurred a few times. The J gene is TRBJ2-3, the V gene TRBV20-1; 11 bases match TRBD2. This CDR3 is 18 amino acids long. With V trimmed by 0 bases and J by 2 bases, 10 bases remained unmatched. Germline V gene data show CDR1 as DFQATT and CDR2 as SNEGSKA (reference sequence). Here the CDR3 DNA reads TGCAGTGCTAGAGATTTCTTTGGACTAGCGGGCTACACAGATACGCAGTATTTT. This codes for CSARDFFGLAGYTDTQYF.

The chain combines TRBV11-3 with TRBJ2-3, with 12 positions matching TRBD2. Unmatched junction bases numbered 15, after V lost 5 bases and J lost 3 bases. CDR1 is SGHNT, CDR2 YENEEA, per germline. This CDR3 spans 19 amino acids. DNA of the CDR3: TGTGCCAGCAGCACCCCGTCCGGGGGGACTAGCGGGTGGACAGATACGCAGTATTTT. Protein sequence: CASSTPSGGTSGWTDTQYF.

This sequence joins TRBV2 and TRBJ2-3; D gene ambiguous. The CDR3 covers 11 residues. In germline, CDR1 is SNHLY, CDR2 FYNNEI. The V end lost 8 bases, the J end lost 7 bases, and 10 bases lay between the germline ends. CDR3 sequence: CASCYSYTQYF. CDR3 DNA: TGTGCCAGCTGTTATAGTTATACGCAGTATTTT.

The chain employs TRBV2 and TRBJ2-7; tentatively, D is TRBD2 (5 bases). V lost 5 bases to trimming and J lost 7 bases, with 24 bases between them. Germline V gene data show CDR1 as SNHLY and CDR2 as FYNNEI. This CDR3 region has 16 residues. DNA of the CDR3: TGTGCCAGCAGTTACCCGCCCACTAGAACGACGTGGGAGCAGTACTTC. Translated: CASSYPPTRTTWEQYF.

The V call is TRBV20-1, the J call TRBJ2-2; 9 bases map to TRBD2. V lost 1 base and J lost 6; bases outside the gene matches: 6. CDR3 size: 15 residues. The V gene's germline CDR1 is DFQATT and CDR2 SNEGSKA (reference sequence). The CDR3 protein is CSARVSGSLSGELFF. In DNA, the CDR3 is TGCAGTGCTAGAGTTAGCGGGAGTCTTTCCGGGGAGCTGTTTTTT.

The chain is built from TRBV4-1 and TRBJ1-4, with 12 bases matching TRBD1. The CDR3 has 16 residues. V trimming: 0 bases; J trimming: 6 bases; junction bases outside the gene matches: 2. The germline gives CDR1 MGHRA, CDR2 YSYEKL. CDR3 coding DNA: TGCGCCAGCAGCCAAGACGGGACAGGGGGCGATGAAAAACTGTTTTTT. It specifies CASSQDGTGGDEKLFF.

The chain has TRBV10-3 and TRBJ2-3; a weak D match, TRBD1 (6 bases). CDR1 is ENHRY, CDR2 SYGVKD, per germline. V lost 5 bases and J 3 bases, leaving 12 bases between the germline ends. This CDR3 has 14 amino acids. The chain's CDR3 is CAISFWQGTDTQYF. CDR3 nucleotides: TGTGCCATCAGTTTTTGGCAGGGGACAGATACGCAGTATTTT.

The rearrangement uses TRBV19 and TRBJ2-1; D is possibly TRBD2 (6 bases). Trimming took 0 bases from V and 4 from J, leaving 13 bases between them. The CDR3 covers 16 residues. Germline values: CDR1 LNHDA, CDR2 SQIVND (reference sequence). The CDR3 protein is CASSIDRGTWYNEQFF. CDR3 nucleotide sequence: TGTGCCAGTAGTATAGATCGCGGGACCTGGTACAATGAGCAGTTCTTC.

J is TRBJ1-5 and V is TRBV12-5, with D hard to call. With 7 bases removed from V and 0 bases from J, the gap between germline ends came to 7 bases. Germline V lookup: CDR1 LGHNT, CDR2 FRNRAP. This CDR3 spans 13 amino acids. Here the CDR3 reads CASASPSNQPQHF. The CDR3 region has the DNA TGTGCTAGTGCTTCCCCTAGCAATCAGCCCCAGCATTTT.

DNA for the CDR3: TGTGCCAGCTTAGGAATTTCTGGAAACACCATATATTTT. As protein: CASLGISGNTIYF. This chain joins TRBV6-1 and TRBJ1-3; D remains unclear. There are 13 residues in the CDR3. Per germline, CDR1 MNHNS and CDR2 SASEGT. Deletions cut 8 bases from V and 1 base from J, with 9 bases between.

This clonotype was observed a handful of times. The V call is TRBV6-1, the J call TRBJ1-1, with D unclear. The CDR3 totals 15 residues. Trimming took 6 bases from V and 1 from J, leaving 15 bases between them. The germline CDR1 and CDR2 sequences are MNHNS and SASEGT. CDR3 loop: CASSLTGRANTEAFF. The DNA for the CDR3 is TGTGCCAGCAGCCTCACCGGACGGGCGAACACTGAAGCTTTCTTT.

The chain combines TRBV9 with TRBJ1-6; maybe TRBD1 (5 bases). CDR3 length: 17 amino acids. Germline V gene lookup returns CDR1 SGDLS and CDR2 YYNGEE. Trimming took off 4 bases at V and 8 bases at J, with 22 bases between the two ends. The CDR3 reads CASSSTARPWGDSPLHF. The CDR3 region has the DNA TGTGCCAGCAGCTCAACCGCGAGGCCCTGGGGGGATTCACCCCTCCACTTT.

This clonotype was observed a few times. The chain uses TRBV30 and TRBJ1-1; D is undetermined. The CDR3 spans 13 residues. CDR1 is GTSNPN, CDR2 SVGIG, per germline (reference sequence). V lost 4 bases and J 8 bases, leaving 17 bases between the germline ends. The CDR3 region has the DNA TGTGCCTGGAAACTGCAGAACCTCTACGAAGCTTTCTTT. This sequence encodes CAWKLQNLYEAFF.

This clonotype was seen a single time. This chain joins TRBV2 and TRBJ2-7, with D perhaps TRBD2 (5 bases). Per the germline V gene, CDR1 is SNHLY and CDR2 is FYNNEI. The CDR3 length is 12 residues. Trimming took 4 bases from V and 10 from J, leaving 14 bases between them. The CDR3 loop is CASSAALSGQYF. The CDR3 DNA is TGTGCCAGCAGTGCGGCCCTAAGCGGACAGTACTTC.

V gene TRBV19 combines with J gene TRBJ2-2; D unresolved. The CDR3 contains 14 residues. CDR1 is LNHDA and CDR2 is SQIVND in the germline V gene (reference sequence). Trimming removed 2 bases from V and 2 bases from J, with 6 bases in between. The CDR3 protein is CASSINLNTGELFF. CDR3 nucleotides: TGTGCCAGTAGTATAAACTTAAACACCGGGGAGCTGTTTTTT.

This clonotype was recorded a few times. The chain joins TRBV24-1 to TRBJ1-5; 11 positions match TRBD1. The CDR3 is 14 amino acids. Germline CDR1 is KGHDR and CDR2 is SFDVKD. V shed 4 bases and J 10 bases; nucleotides not matched to a gene: 5. CDR3 sequence (DNA): TGTGCCACCAGTGACGGACAGGGGGCCTACCCCCAGCATTTT. Amino acids: CATSDGQGAYPQHF.

This chain links TRBV30 with TRBJ2-3; 12 positions match TRBD2. CDR3 length equals 16 residues. Germline assignment: CDR1 GTSNPN and CDR2 SVGIG (reference sequence). With V trimmed by 1 base and J by 4 bases, 6 bases remained unmatched. CDR3 region: CAWSAHLAGGADTQYF. The CDR3 nucleotides are TGTGCCTGGAGTGCTCACCTAGCGGGGGGGGCAGATACGCAGTATTTT.

The chain joins TRBV2 to TRBJ2-7; the D gene is possibly TRBD2 (5 bases). This CDR3 spans 13 amino acids. Germline V gene lookup returns CDR1 SNHLY and CDR2 FYNNEI. The V and J ends lost 4 bases and 2 bases respectively, with 9 bases between them. The CDR3: CASSASRTYEQYF. CDR3 coding DNA: TGTGCCAGCAGTGCTAGCCGAACCTACGAGCAGTACTTC.

In this sample, this clonotype turned up a few times. The V call is TRBV15, the J call TRBJ2-2; D ambiguous. Per the germline V gene, CDR1 is LNHNV and CDR2 is YYDKDF (reference sequence). The ends were cut back, 0 bases at V and 4 bases at J, with 9 bases in the middle. The CDR3 sequence is 15 residues long. CDR3 nucleotides: TGTGCCACCAGCAGAGATTCCCCATTCACCGGGGAGCTGTTTTTT. Its protein is CATSRDSPFTGELFF.

The chain carries TRBV6-4 and TRBJ2-7; D might be TRBD1 (6 bases). The CDR3 covers 15 residues. Trimming shortened V by 6 bases and J by 2 bases, and 17 bases separated the two germline ends. Germline V gene lookup returns CDR1 MRHNA and CDR2 SNTAGT. CDR3 DNA sequence: TGTGCCAGCAGCGGACTTCAGGGGCTGACCTACGAGCAGTACTTC. This sequence encodes CASSGLQGLTYEQYF.

The chain uses TRBV5-1 and TRBJ2-2; TRBD2 might be the D (6 bases). Germline-derived CDR1 and CDR2 are SGHRS and YFSETQ. Trimming stripped 7 bases from V and 2 bases from J, with 12 bases between. This CDR3 comprises 14 residues. The CDR3 DNA sequence: TGCGCCAGCGGCGGGACTCTAAACACCGGGGAGCTGTTTTTT. Translation: CASGGTLNTGELFF.

The sample holds one count of this clonotype. The rearrangement joins TRBV19 to TRBJ2-7, with D possibly TRBD2 on 5 matching bases. Trimming removed 3 bases at V and 3 bases at J, with 27 bases between. CDR3 length: 19 amino acids. Germline lookup yields CDR1 LNHDA and CDR2 SQIVND (reference sequence). DNA of the CDR3: TGTGCCAGTAGTATCAGTGTCTCCTTCATCTTGGCGGGTGACTACGAGCAGTACTTC. Its translation is CASSISVSFILAGDYEQYF.

The CDR3: CASGNVYEQYF. The DNA for the CDR3 is TGTGCCAGCGGAAATGTCTACGAGCAGTACTTC. This chain uses TRBV27 with TRBJ2-7; the D is unclear. Germline V gene lookup returns CDR1 MNHEY and CDR2 SMNVEV (reference sequence). This CDR3 spans 11 amino acids. V was clipped by 8 bases and J by 3 bases, with 8 bases between them.

This clonotype was counted only a few times. The rearrangement joins TRBV20-1 to TRBJ1-3, with no clear D. The CDR3 covers 16 residues. The germline gives CDR1 DFQATT, CDR2 SNEGSKA (reference sequence). V was shortened by 0 bases and J by 2 bases, with 14 bases between the two germline ends. CDR3 bases: TGCAGTGCTAGAGATATCGCGTCGAGTACTGGAAACACCATATATTTT. Translating gives CSARDIASSTGNTIYF.

J is TRBJ1-1 and V is TRBV11-3; D is possibly TRBD1 (5 bases). V lost 2 bases and J 4 bases, leaving 11 bases between the germline ends. The CDR3 runs to 14 residues. Germline CDR1 is SGHNT and CDR2 is YENEEA. This CDR3 reads CASSLQGGGTEAFF. The CDR3 nucleotides are TGTGCCAGCAGCTTACAGGGCGGGGGCACTGAAGCTTTCTTT.

The gene calls are TRBV20-1 and TRBJ2-3; unclear D gene. The V end was cut by 5 bases, the J end by 6 bases, with 15 bases between. The CDR3 is 13 amino acids. Germline V lookup: CDR1 DFQATT, CDR2 SNEGSKA (reference sequence). CDR3 in amino acids: CSAQLPQADTQYF. The CDR3 region has the DNA TGCAGTGCTCAGCTCCCCCAGGCGGATACGCAGTATTTT.

The chain combines TRBV7-2 with TRBJ1-2; the match to TRBD1 covers 7 bases. The CDR3 has 13 residues. CDR1 is SGHTA and CDR2 is FQGNSA in the germline V gene. The V and J ends lost 5 bases and 3 bases, in that order; junction bases with no gene match: 3. The DNA of the CDR3 is TGTGCCAGCAGCCGGGACAGAGACTATGGCTACACCTTC. It encodes CASSRDRDYGYTF. Variable domain in full (rest from reference TRBV7-2 and TRBJ1-2): GAGVSQSPSNKVTEKGKDVELRCDPISGHTALYWYRQSLGQGLEFLIYFQGNSAPDKSGLPSDRFSAERTGGSVSTLTIQRTQQEDSAVYLCASSRDRDYGYTFGSGTRLTVV.

The sample holds a few counts of this clonotype. The rearrangement joins TRBV7-8 to TRBJ1-6, with D unclear. The V end lost 5 bases, the J end lost 7 bases, and 15 bases lay between the germline ends. The length of the CDR3 is 15 residues. Germline V CDR1 and CDR2: SGHVS, FQNEAQ. CDR3 sequence (DNA): TGTGCCAGCAGCCTCACGGAGGGTCTCAATTCACCCCTCCACTTT. Protein: CASSLTEGLNSPLHF.

The rearrangement links TRBV10-3 to TRBJ2-2, with 10 bases that match TRBD1. Per germline, CDR1 ENHRY and CDR2 SYGVKD. The CDR3 is 14 amino acids. The V and J ends lost 6 bases and 5 bases, in that order; junction bases with no gene match: 3. As DNA, the CDR3 is TGTGCCATCAGCGGACAGGGGGAAACCGGGGAGCTGTTTTTT. Its translation is CAISGQGETGELFF.